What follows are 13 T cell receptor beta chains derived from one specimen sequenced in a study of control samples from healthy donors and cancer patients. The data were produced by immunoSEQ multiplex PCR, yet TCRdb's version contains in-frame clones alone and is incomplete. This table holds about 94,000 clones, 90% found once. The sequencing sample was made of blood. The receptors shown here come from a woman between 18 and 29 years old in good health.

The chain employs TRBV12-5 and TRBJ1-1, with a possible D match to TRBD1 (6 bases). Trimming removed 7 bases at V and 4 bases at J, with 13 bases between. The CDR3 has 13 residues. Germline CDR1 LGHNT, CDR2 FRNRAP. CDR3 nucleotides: TGTGCTAGTGCCGCGCGAGGGGGCACTGAAGCTTTCTTT. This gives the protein CASAARGGTEAFF.

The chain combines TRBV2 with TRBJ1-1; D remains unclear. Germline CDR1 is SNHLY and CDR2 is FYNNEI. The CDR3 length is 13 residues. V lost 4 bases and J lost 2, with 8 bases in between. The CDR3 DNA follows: TGTGCCAGCAGTGTTGAGACAAACACTGAAGCTTTCTTT. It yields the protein CASSVETNTEAFF.

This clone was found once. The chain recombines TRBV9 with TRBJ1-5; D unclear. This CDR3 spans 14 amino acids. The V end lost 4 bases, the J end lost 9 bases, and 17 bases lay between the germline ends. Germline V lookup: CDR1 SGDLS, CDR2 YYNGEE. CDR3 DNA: TGTGCCAGCAGCCTCTCGGACGGGGAGCGGCCCCAGCATTTT. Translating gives CASSLSDGERPQHF.

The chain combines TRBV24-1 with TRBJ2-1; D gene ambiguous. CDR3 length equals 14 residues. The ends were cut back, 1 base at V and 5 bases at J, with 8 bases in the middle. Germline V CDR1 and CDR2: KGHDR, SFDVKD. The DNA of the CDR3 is TGTGCCACCAGTGATTTCGGCTGGAACAATGAGCAGTTCTTC. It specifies CATSDFGWNNEQFF.

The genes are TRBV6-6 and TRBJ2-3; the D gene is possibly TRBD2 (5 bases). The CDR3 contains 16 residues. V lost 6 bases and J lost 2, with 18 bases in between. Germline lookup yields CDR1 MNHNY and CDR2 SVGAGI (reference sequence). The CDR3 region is CASSHPLREITDTQYF. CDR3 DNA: TGTGCCAGCAGCCATCCTTTGAGGGAGATCACAGATACGCAGTATTTT.

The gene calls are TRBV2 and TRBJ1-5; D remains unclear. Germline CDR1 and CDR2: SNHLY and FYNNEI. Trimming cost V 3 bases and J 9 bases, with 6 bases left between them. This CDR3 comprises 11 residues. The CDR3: CASSDPGPQHF. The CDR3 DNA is TGTGCCAGCAGTGATCCAGGGCCCCAGCATTTT. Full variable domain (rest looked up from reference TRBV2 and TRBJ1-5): EPEVTQTPSHQVTQMGQEVILRCVPISNHLYFYWYRQILGQKVEFLVSFYNNEISEKSEIFDDQFSVERPDGSNFTLKIRSTKLEDSAMYFCASSDPGPQHFGDGTRLSIL.

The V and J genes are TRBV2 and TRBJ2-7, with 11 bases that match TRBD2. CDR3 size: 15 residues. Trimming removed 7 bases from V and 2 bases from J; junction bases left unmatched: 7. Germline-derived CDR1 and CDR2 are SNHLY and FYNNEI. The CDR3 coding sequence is TGTGCCAGCACCCGAACGACTAGCGGGGCCTACGAGCAGTACTTC. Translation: CASTRTTSGAYEQYF.

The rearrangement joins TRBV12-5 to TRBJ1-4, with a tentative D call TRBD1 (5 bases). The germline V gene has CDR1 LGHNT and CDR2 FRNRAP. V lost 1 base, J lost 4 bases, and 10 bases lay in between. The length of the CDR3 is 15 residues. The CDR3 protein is CASGLETVLNEKLFF. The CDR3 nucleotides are TGTGCTAGTGGTTTGGAGACAGTTCTTAATGAAAAACTGTTTTTT.

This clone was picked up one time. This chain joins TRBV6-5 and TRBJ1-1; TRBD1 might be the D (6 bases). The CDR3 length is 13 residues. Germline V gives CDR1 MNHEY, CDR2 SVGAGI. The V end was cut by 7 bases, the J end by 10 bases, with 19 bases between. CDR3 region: CASTLTGLVGAFF. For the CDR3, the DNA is TGTGCCAGCACTCTAACAGGGTTGGTAGGAGCTTTCTTT.

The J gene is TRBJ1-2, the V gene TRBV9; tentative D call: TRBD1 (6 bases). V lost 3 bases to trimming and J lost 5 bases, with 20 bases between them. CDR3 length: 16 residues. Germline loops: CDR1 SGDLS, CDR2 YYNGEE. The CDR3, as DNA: TGTGCCAGCAGCGGAGGGGGAGGACAGCTGACTTATGGCTACACCTTC. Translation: CASSGGGGQLTYGYTF.

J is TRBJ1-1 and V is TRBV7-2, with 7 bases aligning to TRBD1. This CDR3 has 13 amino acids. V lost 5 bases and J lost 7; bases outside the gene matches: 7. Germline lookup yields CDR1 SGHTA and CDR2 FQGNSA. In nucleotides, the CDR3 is TGTGCCAGCAGCGTAACGGGACAGCTTGAAGCTTTCTTT. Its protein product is CASSVTGQLEAFF.

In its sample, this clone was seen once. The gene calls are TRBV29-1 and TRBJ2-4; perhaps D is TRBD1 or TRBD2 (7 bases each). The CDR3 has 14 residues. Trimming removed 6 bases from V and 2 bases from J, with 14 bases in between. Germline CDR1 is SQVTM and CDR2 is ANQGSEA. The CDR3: CSVRQGGPKNIQYF. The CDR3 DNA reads TGCAGCGTCCGACAGGGAGGGCCCAAAAACATTCAGTACTTC.

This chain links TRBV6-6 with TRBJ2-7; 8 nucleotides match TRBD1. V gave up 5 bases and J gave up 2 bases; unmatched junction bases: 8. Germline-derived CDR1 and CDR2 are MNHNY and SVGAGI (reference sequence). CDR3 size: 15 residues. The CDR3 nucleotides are TGTGCCAGCAGTCTGCTTGGGACAGGACCCTACGAGCAGTACTTC. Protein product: CASSLLGTGPYEQYF.